What follows are 13 T cell receptor beta chains derived from one specimen sequenced in a study of resident and recirculating memory T cells in vitiligo. The data were produced by immunoSEQ multiplex PCR, yet TCRdb's version contains in-frame clones alone and is incomplete. There are 55,000 to 75,000 clones in the sample; roughly nine tenths occur only once, and around 4.7% lies in the top ten. Input material: blood. All receptors derive from a male donor with vitiligo.

This sequence joins TRBV4-3 and TRBJ2-1; TRBD2 matches 7 bases. CDR1 is LGHNA and CDR2 is YSLEER in the germline V gene. Losses at the gene ends were 4 bases for V and 0 bases for J; bases not matched to a gene: 9. There are 17 residues in the CDR3. CDR3 bases: TGCGCCAGCAGCCCGGGACTATTTCCCCCCTCCTACAATGAGCAGTTCTTC. This gives the protein CASSPGLFPPSYNEQFF.

V gene TRBV7-2 combines with J gene TRBJ2-7; TRBD1 matches at 7 bases. The CDR3 is 15 amino acids. Germline lookup yields CDR1 SGHTA and CDR2 FQGNSA. Losses at the gene ends were 5 bases for V and 0 bases for J; bases not matched to a gene: 7. The CDR3 bases are TGTGCCAGCAGCCCCGGGACAGTTAGCTCCTACGAGCAGTACTTC. This translates into CASSPGTVSSYEQYF.

The chain couples TRBV11-2 to TRBJ2-1; 11 positions agree with TRBD2. V gave up 2 bases and J gave up 9 bases; unmatched junction bases: 15. Germline V lookup: CDR1 SGHAT, CDR2 FQNNGV. This CDR3 has 18 residues. The CDR3 DNA reads as TGTGCCAGCAGCTTACCGGTACTAGCGGGGGCGGCACGTGGTGAGCAGTTCTTC. Translation gives CASSLPVLAGAARGEQFF.

The chain employs TRBV19 and TRBJ1-5; the D is unclear. The germline V gene encodes CDR1 LNHDA and CDR2 SQIVND (reference sequence). This CDR3 has 15 residues. Deletions cut 0 bases from V and 5 bases from J, with 11 bases between. The CDR3 sequence is CASSIELSQYQPQHF. The DNA of the CDR3 is TGTGCCAGTAGTATAGAATTGTCACAGTATCAGCCCCAGCATTTT.

This clone was observed a single time. The chain recombines TRBV9 with TRBJ2-7; tentative D call: TRBD1 (6 bases). Germline assignment: CDR1 SGDLS and CDR2 YYNGEE. V lost 4 bases to trimming and J lost 6 bases, with 17 bases between them. This CDR3 region has 14 residues. Here the CDR3 DNA reads TGTGCCAGCAGCCCGAGGGGGACGTCTCTCGAGCAGTACTTC. It translates to CASSPRGTSLEQYF.

This clone has just one count. V gene TRBV27 combines with J gene TRBJ2-7, with 8 bases fitting TRBD1. This CDR3 has 14 residues. CDR1 and CDR2 from the germline V gene are MNHEY and SMNVEV (reference sequence). Trimming took 5 bases from V and 4 from J; bases not matched to a gene: 7. The CDR3 loop is CASSTTGVGYEQYF. In nucleotides, the CDR3 is TGTGCCAGCAGTACGACAGGGGTAGGGTACGAGCAGTACTTC.

The chain combines TRBV6-1 with TRBJ2-1, with D tentatively TRBD2 (6 bases). The V gene lost 5 bases and the J gene lost 9 bases, with 20 bases spanning the gap. The CDR3 is 15 residues long. The germline CDR1 and CDR2 sequences are MNHNS and SASEGT. CDR3 bases: TGTGCCAGCAGTCGCTCCTGGGGAGGAGACGGTGAGCAGTTCTTC. It specifies CASSRSWGGDGEQFF.

There are a few counts of this clone. The chain has TRBV5-1 and TRBJ1-1, with 8 bases lining up with TRBD1. The V gene's germline CDR1 is SGHRS and CDR2 YFSETQ. This CDR3 contains 16 residues. Trimming took 0 bases from V and 1 from J; bases not matched to a gene: 5. CDR3 in amino acids: CASSLGSGTGNTEAFF. The CDR3 DNA is TGCGCCAGCAGCTTGGGTTCGGGGACAGGGAACACTGAAGCTTTCTTT. The full variable domain, completed using reference TRBV5-1 and TRBJ1-1, is KAGVTQTPRYLIKTRGQQVTLSCSPISGHRSVSWYQQTPGQGLQFLFEYFSETQRNKGNFPGRFSGRQFSNSRSEMNVSTLELGDSALYLCASSLGSGTGNTEAFFGQGTRLTVV.

The chain links TRBV15 to TRBJ1-2; TRBD1 is a possible D gene (6 bases). CDR1 and CDR2 from the germline V gene are LNHNV and YYDKDF (reference sequence). Trimming cost V 0 bases and J 2 bases, with 10 bases left between them. The CDR3 covers 15 residues. The CDR3 region has the DNA TGTGCCACCAGCAGAGATTTCACAGGGAACTATGGCTACACCTTC. It codes for CATSRDFTGNYGYTF.

The genes are TRBV9 and TRBJ1-1; 7 positions agree with TRBD1. Unmatched junction bases numbered 4, after V lost 4 bases and J lost 1 base. The CDR3 loop spans 14 amino acids. CDR1 SGDLS and CDR2 YYNGEE come from the germline V gene. As DNA, the CDR3 is TGTGCCAGCAGCCCACAGGGGAAGAACACTGAAGCTTTCTTT. The encoded protein is CASSPQGKNTEAFF.

The V call is TRBV9, the J call TRBJ2-3; the match to TRBD2 covers 8 bases. From germline, CDR1 is SGDLS and CDR2 YYNGEE. This CDR3 region has 16 residues. Germline trimming cut 0 bases from V and 4 bases from J; bases unmatched to any gene: 7. CDR3 DNA: TGTGCCAGCAGCGTAGAGAGCGGGGGAGGCTCAGATACGCAGTATTTT. Translating gives CASSVESGGGSDTQYF.

V and J are TRBV29-1 and TRBJ2-5; 11 nucleotides agree with TRBD2. This CDR3 has 14 residues. CDR1 and CDR2 (germline): SQVTM, ANQGSEA. The ends lost 5 bases at V and 2 bases at J; junction bases unmatched: 4. DNA of the CDR3: TGCAGCGTTACCGGGACTAGCGGACAAGAGACCCAGTACTTC. Translation gives CSVTGTSGQETQYF.

V and J are TRBV27 and TRBJ2-5; D is unresolved. V lost 3 bases and J lost 4, with 3 bases in between. CDR1 MNHEY and CDR2 SMNVEV come from the germline V gene (reference sequence). The CDR3 spans 11 residues. DNA of the CDR3: TGTGCCAGCAGTTTCCGAGAGACCCAGTACTTC. Amino acid sequence: CASSFRETQYF.